The entry below gives a single TCR beta chain sequence along with its context. The length of the CDR3 is 18 residues. Germline V gives CDR1 LGHNT, CDR2 FRNRAP. Trimming took 0 bases from V and 0 from J, leaving 17 bases between them. Measured with immunoSEQ multiplex PCR; TCRdb has only the in-frame clones, and not every one. The sample carries fewer than 350,000 clones, about 86% recorded once. The source of the sample is a study of blood T cell repertoires in COVID-19. Study-wide background: In each case, the material was cDNA or gDNA derived from T cells, B-cell-depleted T cells, or PBMCs.

Material for sequencing was peripheral blood. The chain joins TRBV12-5 to TRBJ1-2; TRBD1 might be the D (5 bases). The receptor was derived from a woman between 55 and 75 years old with active or convalescent COVID-19. For the CDR3, the DNA is TGTGCTAGTGGTTTGGTTCCGGGACTGATATTAGCTAACTATGGCTACACCTTC. Encoded protein: CASGLVPGLILANYGYTF.